This T cell receptor (beta chain) was captured by sequencing in a study of vaccination effects on CD4 cells after COVID-19. Findings and limits, study-wide: The authors studied few convalescent patients and collected no early post-infection timepoints.

Germline CDR1 and CDR2: ENHRY and SYGVKD. This CDR3 is 16 amino acids long. Trimming removed 6 bases from V and 3 bases from J; junction bases left unmatched: 11. Investigators separated out CD4+ T cells once around nine days of culture had passed. As regards this clone: Its antigen is not known.

Assay: immunoSEQ multiplex PCR; the TCRdb copy retains only in-frame clones and omits some. This sample carries around 60,000 clones, 60% to 85% of them seen once, and the ten largest clones take roughly 3.2%. V and J are TRBV10-3 and TRBJ1-3; 7 nucleotides agree with TRBD1. This clonotype was obtained from a human donor who received a COVID-19 vaccine. The input for sequencing was CD4+ T cells from PBMCs cultured without peptide, taken before COVID-19 vaccination. CDR3 amino acids: CAISPVQGKGGNTIYF. DNA of the CDR3: TGTGCCATCAGCCCGGTACAGGGGAAAGGTGGAAACACCATATATTTT.